The clone carrying this T cell receptor (beta chain) was counted between two and nine times. Its antigen remains unknown. Each PCR replicate run on unsorted PBMC took in about 0.3 ug DNA, tens of thousands of T cell genomes. The repertoire was sequenced with immunoSEQ multiplex PCR; TCRdb's copy has only in-frame clones and lacks some. Among about 490,000 clones listed, 79% were seen once. V was pared by 5 bases and J by 9 bases, with 9 bases between. Germline CDR1 is SGHRS and CDR2 is YFSETQ. CDR3 length: 11 residues. This sample is drawn from a study of shared clonotypes between healthy human individuals. Overall study results and limits: In having few donors, the study represented limited genetic and exposure-history diversity. Depth of sequencing was expected to influence donor clonotype sharing.

Samples left unsorted employed around 92 million PBMCs for genomic DNA. The sequencing input was PBMCs. The receptor's source is a woman aged 40 to 50 in good health. Some clones in this sample may be carry-over from other donors' samples. The rearrangement joins TRBV5-1 to TRBJ2-1; possibly TRBD2 for D (6 bases). The CDR3 spells CASRAGGEQFF. The CDR3 DNA reads TGCGCCAGCAGAGCCGGGGGTGAGCAGTTCTTC.